The next 27 T cell receptor beta chains were all read from a single sample in a study of T cell responses to AZD1222 COVID-19 vaccine. TCRdb's copy holds only in-frame clones and misses some; the assay was immunoSEQ multiplex PCR. In the table there are about 80,000 clones, approximately 85% of which are singletons. The specimen was peripheral blood, collected 28 days after the second AZD1222 dose. The receptors were sampled from an adult who received the AZD1222 COVID-19 vaccine.

The sample holds a few counts of this clone. The V call is TRBV7-3, the J call TRBJ2-7; 10 bases match TRBD2. Unmatched junction bases numbered 4, after V lost 5 bases and J lost 3 bases. CDR3 size: 14 residues. Looked up from germline, CDR1 is SGHTA and CDR2 is FQGTGA. Written as DNA, the CDR3 is TGTGCCAGCAGCGCTAGCGGGGGCAACTACGAGCAGTACTTC. Residues: CASSASGGNYEQYF.

The chain joins TRBV6-5 to TRBJ2-1; a possible D gene is TRBD2 (5 bases). Trimming took 6 bases from V and 5 from J, leaving 17 bases between them. Germline V gives CDR1 MNHEY, CDR2 SVGAGI. The CDR3 spans 15 residues. Written as DNA, the CDR3 is TGTGCCAGCAGAGATACTAGTTTGGGCAACAATGAGCAGTTCTTC. Amino acid sequence: CASRDTSLGNNEQFF.

The gene calls are TRBV14 and TRBJ2-1; possibly TRBD2 for D (6 bases). CDR3 length equals 14 residues. The germline V and J ends were trimmed by 8 bases and 5 bases, with 16 bases remaining between them. CDR1 SGHDN and CDR2 FVKESK come from the germline V gene. The CDR3 nucleotides read TGTGCCAGCCGCCCCCGGGGGACCAACAATGAGCAGTTCTTC. Translation: CASRPRGTNNEQFF.

This chain uses TRBV7-8 with TRBJ1-2, with D perhaps matching TRBD1 (6 bases). The CDR3 is 13 residues long. CDR1 is SGHVS, CDR2 FQNEAQ, per germline. The germline V and J ends were trimmed by 5 bases and 7 bases, with 14 bases remaining between them. For the CDR3, the DNA is TGTGCCAGCAGCCTTGAAGCAGGGGCTGGCTACACCTTC. Amino acids: CASSLEAGAGYTF.

The chain combines TRBV19 with TRBJ2-5, with TRBD1 as a possible D gene (6 bases). V was trimmed by 3 bases and J by 5 bases, leaving 10 bases between them. The germline V gene has CDR1 LNHDA and CDR2 SQIVND (reference sequence). CDR3 length equals 13 residues. The CDR3 is CASSMGARETQYF. CDR3 DNA: TGTGCCAGTAGTATGGGGGCGCGGGAGACCCAGTACTTC.

The chain is built from TRBV28 and TRBJ1-5, with TRBD1 matching 7 bases. CDR1 and CDR2 (germline): MDHEN, SYDVKM. Trimming took 5 bases from V and 0 from J; bases not matched to a gene: 7. The CDR3 extends over 16 amino acids. This CDR3 is CASSPTTGNSNQPQHF. CDR3 in DNA: TGTGCCAGCAGTCCGACGACAGGGAATAGCAATCAGCCCCAGCATTTT. Full variable domain (remainder filled in from reference TRBV28 and TRBJ1-5): DVKVTQSSRYLVKRTGEKVFLECVQDMDHENMFWYRQDPGLGLRLIYFSYDVKMKEKGDIPEGYSVSREKKERFSLILESASTNQTSMYLCASSPTTGNSNQPQHFGDGTRLSIL.

The chain is built from TRBV6-5 and TRBJ2-1, with D possibly TRBD1 on 5 matching bases. The V end was cut by 2 bases, the J end by 6 bases, with 17 bases between. Per germline, CDR1 MNHEY and CDR2 SVGAGI. CDR3 length equals 16 residues. CDR3 DNA sequence: TGTGCCAGCAGTTACCTTCCAGGACACGGAGTCAATGAGCAGTTCTTC. Its translation is CASSYLPGHGVNEQFF.

The rearrangement links TRBV6-5 to TRBJ1-5; 11 bases fit TRBD1. With 6 bases clipped from V and 3 bases from J, the junction kept 4 bases outside the gene matches. Germline CDR1 reads MNHEY; CDR2 reads SVGAGI. The length of the CDR3 is 15 residues. The CDR3 protein is CASSGQGALNQPQHF. DNA of the CDR3: TGTGCCAGCAGCGGACAGGGGGCTCTCAATCAGCCCCAGCATTTT.

This chain connects TRBV10-1 to TRBJ2-7; D may be TRBD1 or TRBD2 (5 bases each). The CDR3 has 14 amino acids. The V end was cut by 3 bases, the J end by 1 base, with 10 bases between. Germline loops: CDR1 WNHNN, CDR2 SYGVQD (reference sequence). The CDR3 spells CASSDGAGSYEQYF. The CDR3 region has the DNA TGCGCCAGCAGTGACGGGGCAGGGTCCTACGAGCAGTACTTC.

The chain links TRBV24-1 to TRBJ2-3; 8 nucleotides match TRBD2. The CDR3 has 15 amino acids. CDR1 KGHDR and CDR2 SFDVKD come from the germline V gene. V shed 4 bases and J 4 bases; nucleotides not matched to a gene: 6. In DNA form, the CDR3 reads TGTGCCACCAGTGACGCAAGCGGGGGAGCAGATACGCAGTATTTT. Protein product: CATSDASGGADTQYF.

This clone was detected once. The chain joins TRBV7-2 to TRBJ1-5, with no clear D. Deletions cut 5 bases from V and 3 bases from J, with 11 bases between. CDR1 and CDR2 (germline): SGHTA, FQGNSA. This CDR3 contains 14 residues. The CDR3 bases are TGTGCCAGCAGCCGTGGGGTTTTCAATCAGCCCCAGCATTTT. Residues: CASSRGVFNQPQHF.

The CDR3 bases are TGTGCCAGCAGTTCGGACAGGATCCAAACCTACGAGCAGTACTTC. This sequence encodes CASSSDRIQTYEQYF. The gene calls are TRBV6-5 and TRBJ2-7; 7 bases line up with TRBD1. The length of the CDR3 is 15 residues. Germline loops: CDR1 MNHEY, CDR2 SVGAGI. V was clipped by 4 bases and J by 2 bases; unmatched bases: 8.

The chain recombines TRBV6-1 with TRBJ1-5, with D maybe TRBD1 (6 bases). Deletions cut 2 bases from V and 6 bases from J, with 11 bases between. The CDR3 spans 14 residues. Germline V gene sequence: CDR1 MNHNS, CDR2 SASEGT. CDR3 in DNA: TGTGCCAGCAGTGAATTATCAGGGGTTCAGCCCCAGCATTTT. Translating gives CASSELSGVQPQHF.

The V gene is TRBV25-1, the J gene TRBJ2-1, with TRBD2 identical over 7 bases. Germline CDR1 is MGHDK and CDR2 is SYGVNS. This CDR3 comprises 15 residues. Trimming took 8 bases from V and 8 from J; bases not matched to a gene: 15. This chain's CDR3 is CASGGIGLEGDEQFF. Here the CDR3 DNA reads TGTGCCAGCGGGGGTATTGGACTAGAGGGCGATGAGCAGTTCTTC.

The chain carries TRBV5-4 and TRBJ1-6; D ambiguous. The CDR3 sequence is 14 residues long. The germline gives CDR1 SGHNT, CDR2 YYREEE (reference sequence). V was clipped by 0 bases and J by 9 bases, with 10 bases between them. The CDR3 coding sequence is TGTGCCAGCAGCTTGGTACTAAGTGGTTCACCCCTCCACTTT. Protein product: CASSLVLSGSPLHF.

The chain uses TRBV7-3 and TRBJ2-7, with D perhaps TRBD1 (5 bases). From germline, CDR1 is SGHTA and CDR2 FQGTGA. The CDR3 is 16 amino acids. Trimming pared 5 bases from V and 2 bases from J, leaving 19 bases between. DNA for the CDR3: TGTGCCAGCAGCCCAACCACAACCGGACAAGCCTACGAGCAGTACTTC. This codes for CASSPTTTGQAYEQYF.

This clone was seen a handful of times. This chain uses TRBV6-6 with TRBJ1-2; D perhaps matches TRBD1 (6 bases). Trimming shortened V by 0 bases and J by 7 bases, and 12 bases separated the two germline ends. CDR1 and CDR2 from the germline V gene are MNHNY and SVGAGI (reference sequence). The CDR3 spans 14 residues. The CDR3 region is CASSYSWEGGGYTF. The CDR3 nucleotides read TGTGCCAGCAGTTACTCGTGGGAGGGGGGTGGCTACACCTTC.

The V gene is TRBV18, the J gene TRBJ2-1; 14 bases align to TRBD2. V shed 3 bases, J shed 5 bases, and the junction held 6 bases outside the gene matches. This CDR3 is 17 amino acids long. The germline CDR1 and CDR2 sequences are KGHSH and LQKENI. CDR3 DNA: TGTGCCAGCTCACCCAGACTAGCGGGGGGGCTCGACAATGAGCAGTTCTTC. Protein: CASSPRLAGGLDNEQFF.

This clone has just one count. This chain uses TRBV18 with TRBJ1-4; 8 nucleotides line up with TRBD1. The CDR3 runs 16 residues. From germline, CDR1 is KGHSH and CDR2 LQKENI. Trimming removed 6 bases from V and 11 bases from J; junction bases left unmatched: 17. The CDR3, as DNA: TGTGCCAGCTCTCGAGAAACAGGGGGGTCTGTGTGGAAACTGTTTTTT. Translated, it gives CASSRETGGSVWKLFF.

This clone has more than one count but fewer than ten. The V call is TRBV7-9, the J call TRBJ1-5; D uncertain. Germline CDR1 is SEHNR and CDR2 is FQNEAQ (reference sequence). The CDR3 totals 13 residues. V gave up 6 bases and J gave up 4 bases, with 10 bases separating them. This CDR3 reads CASSTGQNQPQHF. In DNA, the CDR3 is TGTGCCAGCAGTACCGGCCAAAATCAGCCCCAGCATTTT.

The chain has TRBV3-1 (or the pseudogene TRBV3-2) and TRBJ2-5, with 9 bases that match TRBD2. Unmatched junction bases numbered 6, after V lost 4 bases and J lost 3 bases. The germline V gene encodes CDR1 LGHDT and CDR2 YNNKEL (reference sequence). The CDR3 extends over 15 amino acids. CDR3 residues: CASSRAAGGEETQYF. In nucleotides, the CDR3 is TGTGCCAGCAGCCGAGCAGCGGGGGGCGAAGAGACCCAGTACTTC.

V usage is TRBV27 and J usage is TRBJ2-1; 10 bases agree with TRBD2. CDR3 size: 15 residues. Germline CDR1 and CDR2: MNHEY and SMNVEV (reference sequence). The V and J ends lost 4 bases and 7 bases, in that order; junction bases with no gene match: 7. CDR3 sequence: CASSSVSGGKNEQFF. CDR3 in DNA: TGTGCCAGCAGTTCCGTTAGCGGGGGGAAGAATGAGCAGTTCTTC.

The V and J genes are TRBV19 and TRBJ2-1; 11 positions agree with TRBD2. There are 17 residues in the CDR3. Germline CDR1 LNHDA, CDR2 SQIVND (reference sequence). V was pared by 1 base and J by 5 bases, with 7 bases of the junction left unmatched. The CDR3 coding sequence is TGTGCCAGTAGTATAGGTAGCGGGGGGGAGATAAACAATGAGCAGTTCTTC. Its translation is CASSIGSGGEINNEQFF.

The chain recombines TRBV6-1 with TRBJ1-3; unclear D gene. The CDR3 is 14 amino acids. From germline, CDR1 is MNHNS and CDR2 SASEGT. The ends were cut back, 1 base at V and 0 bases at J, with 4 bases in the middle. CDR3 nucleotide sequence: TGTGCCAGCAGTGAAGGGTACTCTGGAAACACCATATATTTT. As protein: CASSEGYSGNTIYF.

A single count supports this clone. CDR3 nucleotide sequence: TGTGCCAGCAGCCTCTCAGGGGTATTACACACAGATACGCAGTATTTT. Protein product: CASSLSGVLHTDTQYF. The chain links TRBV4-2 to TRBJ2-3; tentative D call: TRBD1 (6 bases). Germline V gene lookup returns CDR1 LGHNA and CDR2 YNFKEQ. V dropped 4 bases and J dropped 2 bases, with 16 bases sitting between them. The CDR3 is 16 residues long.

The rearrangement joins TRBV7-3 to TRBJ1-4; TRBD1 is a possible D gene (5 bases). V gave up 0 bases and J gave up 10 bases, with 15 bases separating them. This CDR3 contains 15 residues. Germline loops: CDR1 SGHTA, CDR2 FQGTGA. This CDR3 is CASSLTWWTSGKLFF. The CDR3 DNA follows: TGTGCCAGCAGCTTAACGTGGTGGACATCCGGAAAACTGTTTTTT.

The chain links TRBV6-5 to TRBJ1-2; D is possibly TRBD1 (6 bases). The germline V gene has CDR1 MNHEY and CDR2 SVGAGI. The V gene lost 0 bases and the J gene lost 3 bases, with 11 bases spanning the gap. This CDR3 spans 15 amino acids. Here the CDR3 reads CASSYSPWTDYGYTF. CDR3 in DNA: TGTGCCAGCAGTTACTCCCCCTGGACAGACTATGGCTACACCTTC.